The clone carrying this TCR beta chain was picked up a small number of times. Its cognate antigen is unknown. The record originates from a study of cytomegalovirus exposure and HLA in healthy donors. Study-level findings and limits: A list of around 150 TCR beta chains associated with cytomegalovirus was given. In vitro data verified a few CMV-associated chains as specific for CMV antigens. Rare sequences made up most TCRs, while some public TCRs were found in many donors.

Measured with immunoSEQ multiplex PCR; TCRdb has only the in-frame clones, and not every one. This sample carries approximately 190,000 clones, 75% to 90% of them seen once, and the ten largest clones take under 7.5%. This CDR3 is built from 13 residues. Trimming at V came to 5 bases and at J to 5 bases, leaving 2 bases not matched to a gene. Germline-derived CDR1 and CDR2 are SGHTA and FQGNSA. The roughly 120-subject validation cohort, separate from the approximately 670-subject first cohort, included the donors. The rearrangement joins TRBV7-2 to TRBJ1-5; 8 bases are shared with TRBD1. The source material was PBMCs. The receptor comes from a man aged 18 to 29 in good health and CMV-seropositive. CDR3 nucleotide sequence: TGTGCCAGCAGCCAGGGGGCTGATCAGCCCCAGCATTTT. This sequence encodes CASSQGADQPQHF.